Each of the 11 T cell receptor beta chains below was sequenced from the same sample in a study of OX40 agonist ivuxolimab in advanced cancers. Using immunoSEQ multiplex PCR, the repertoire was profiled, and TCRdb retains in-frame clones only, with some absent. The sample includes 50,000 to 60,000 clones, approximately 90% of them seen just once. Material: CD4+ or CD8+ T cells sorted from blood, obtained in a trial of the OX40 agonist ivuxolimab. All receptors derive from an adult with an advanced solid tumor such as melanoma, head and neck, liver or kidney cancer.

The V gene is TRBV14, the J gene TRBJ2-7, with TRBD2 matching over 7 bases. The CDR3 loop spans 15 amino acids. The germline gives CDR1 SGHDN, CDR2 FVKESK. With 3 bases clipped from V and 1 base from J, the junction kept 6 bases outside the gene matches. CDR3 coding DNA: TGTGCCAGCAGCCAGGGCGGGAGTAATTCCTACGAGCAGTACTTC. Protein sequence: CASSQGGSNSYEQYF. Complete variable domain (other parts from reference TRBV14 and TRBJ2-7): EAGVTQFPSHSVIEKGQTVTLRCDPISGHDNLYWYRRVMGKEIKFLLHFVKESKQDESGMPNNRFLAERTGGTYSTLKVQPAELEDSGVYFCASSQGGSNSYEQYFGPGTRLTVT.

CDR3 protein: CASSRSGEQYF. In DNA, the CDR3 is TGTGCCAGCAGTCGTAGCGGCGAGCAGTACTTC. The rearrangement joins TRBV27 to TRBJ2-5, with D tentatively TRBD2 (6 bases). The end of the DNA aligns better with TRBJ2-7, so the J call may be wrong. Per the germline V gene, CDR1 is MNHEY and CDR2 is SMNVEV (reference sequence). The CDR3 has 11 residues.

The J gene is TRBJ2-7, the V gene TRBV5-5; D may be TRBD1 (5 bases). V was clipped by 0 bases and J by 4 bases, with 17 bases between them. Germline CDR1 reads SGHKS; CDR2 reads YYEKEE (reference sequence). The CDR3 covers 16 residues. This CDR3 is CASSLEWSQAPYEQYF. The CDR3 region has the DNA TGTGCCAGCAGCTTGGAATGGTCACAGGCCCCTTACGAGCAGTACTTC.

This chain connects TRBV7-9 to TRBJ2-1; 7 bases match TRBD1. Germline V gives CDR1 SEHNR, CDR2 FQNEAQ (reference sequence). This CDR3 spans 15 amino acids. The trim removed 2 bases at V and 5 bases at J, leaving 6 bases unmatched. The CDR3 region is CASSLLGGRDNEQFF. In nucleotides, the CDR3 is TGTGCCAGCAGCTTATTAGGGGGCCGCGACAATGAGCAGTTCTTC.

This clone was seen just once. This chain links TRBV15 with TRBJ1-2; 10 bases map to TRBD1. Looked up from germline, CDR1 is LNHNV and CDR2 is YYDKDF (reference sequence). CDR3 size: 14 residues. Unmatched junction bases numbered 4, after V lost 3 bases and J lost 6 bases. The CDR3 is CATSSGQGGDGYTF. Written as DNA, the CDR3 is TGTGCCACCAGCAGCGGACAGGGGGGGGATGGCTACACCTTC.

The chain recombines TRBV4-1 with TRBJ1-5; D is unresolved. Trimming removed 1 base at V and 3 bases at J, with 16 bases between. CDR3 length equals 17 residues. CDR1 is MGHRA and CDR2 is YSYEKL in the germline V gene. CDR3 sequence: CASSQGLLLNNNQPQHF. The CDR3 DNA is TGCGCCAGCAGCCAAGGGCTTCTCTTGAATAACAATCAGCCCCAGCATTTT.

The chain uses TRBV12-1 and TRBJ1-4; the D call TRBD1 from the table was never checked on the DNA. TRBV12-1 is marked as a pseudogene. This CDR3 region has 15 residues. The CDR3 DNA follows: TGTGCCAGCAGCTCCCCGGGACAGGGCCTAGAAAAACTGTTTTTT. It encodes CASSSPGQGLEKLFF.

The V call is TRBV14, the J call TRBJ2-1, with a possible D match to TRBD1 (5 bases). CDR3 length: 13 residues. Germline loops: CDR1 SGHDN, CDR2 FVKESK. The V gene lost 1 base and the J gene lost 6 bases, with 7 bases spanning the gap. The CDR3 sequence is CASSQVDSNEQFF. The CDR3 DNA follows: TGTGCCAGCAGCCAAGTTGACAGCAATGAGCAGTTCTTC.

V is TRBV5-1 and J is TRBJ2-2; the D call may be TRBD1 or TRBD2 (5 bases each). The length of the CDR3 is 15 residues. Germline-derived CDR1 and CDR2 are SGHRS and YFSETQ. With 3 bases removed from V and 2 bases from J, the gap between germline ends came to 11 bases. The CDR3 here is CASSSGTENTGELFF. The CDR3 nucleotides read TGCGCCAGCAGCTCCGGGACCGAAAACACCGGGGAGCTGTTTTTT.

The CDR3: CASSDLSGRALYEQYF. In DNA, the CDR3 is TGTGCCAGCAGTGACCTTAGCGGGAGGGCCTTGTACGAGCAGTACTTC. This chain uses TRBV28 with TRBJ2-7; 11 bases align to TRBD2. V was clipped by 5 bases and J by 4 bases; unmatched bases: 10. The CDR3 extends over 16 amino acids. Germline values: CDR1 MDHEN, CDR2 SYDVKM.

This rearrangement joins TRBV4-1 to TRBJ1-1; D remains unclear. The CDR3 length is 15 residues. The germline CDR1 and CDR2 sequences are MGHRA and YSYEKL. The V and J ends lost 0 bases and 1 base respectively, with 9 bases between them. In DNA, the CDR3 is TGCGCCAGCAGCCAAGAGGCCAGAGCGAACACTGAAGCTTTCTTT. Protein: CASSQEARANTEAFF.